A single sample gave rise to the 12 T cell receptor beta chains below, sequenced in a study of T-cell reconstitution after alpha-beta-depleted transplantation in children. Preparation of the TCRbeta library used unique molecular identifiers. TCRdb reprocessed the PCR reads via MiXCR and lists one record per CDR3 protein. The repertoire holds about 640,000 distinct CDR3 sequences, with roughly 17% as singletons. The sequences come from PBMCs from the stem cell graft donor, collected from the stem cell graft. Source of these receptors: a human donor who donated a stem cell graft to a child with acute myeloid leukemia.

This clonotype was counted only a few times. One end of the junction is discordant with germline, which a read error may explain. The chain carries TRBV20-1 and TRBJ1-5, with D possibly TRBD1 on 6 matching bases. This CDR3 comprises 18 residues. Germline-derived CDR1 and CDR2 are DFQATT and SNEGSKA (reference sequence). This CDR3 is CCAREYKFGQTSNQPQHF. DNA of the CDR3: TGCTGTGCTAGAGAATATAAATTCGGACAGACTAGCAATCAGCCCCAGCATTTT.

This chain connects TRBV27 to TRBJ2-5; 9 positions agree with TRBD1. Germline CDR1 MNHEY, CDR2 SMNVEV (reference sequence). J was trimmed by 1 base and V by 4 bases; bases with no gene match: 10. The CDR3 has 17 amino acids. CDR3 in amino acids: CASSSLSGQGIQETQYF. Written as DNA, the CDR3 is TGTGCCAGCAGTTCTTTATCCGGACAGGGGATCCAAGAGACCCAGTACTTC.

This clonotype was picked up many times. V usage is TRBV24-1 and J usage is TRBJ1-1; 9 bases map to TRBD1. V lost 4 bases, J lost 6 bases, and 2 bases stayed unmatched. The germline V gene encodes CDR1 KGHDR and CDR2 SFDVKD. CDR3 length: 13 amino acids. CDR3 sequence (DNA): TGTGCCACCAGTGAGAGGACAGGGGCTGAAGCTTTCTTT. Its translation: CATSERTGAEAFF.

The chain recombines TRBV4-3 with TRBJ1-5; D is perhaps TRBD1 (5 bases). Trimming took 0 bases from V and 7 from J, leaving 10 bases between them. The CDR3 has 14 residues. The germline V gene has CDR1 LGHNA and CDR2 YSLEER. The CDR3 loop is CASSQDWGDQPQHF. The CDR3 nucleotides are TGCGCCAGCAGCCAAGATTGGGGGGACCAGCCCCAGCATTTT.

This clonotype was observed at least ten times. V usage is TRBV7-2 and J usage is TRBJ2-7; 9 positions match TRBD1. This CDR3 is built from 14 residues. Unmatched junction bases numbered 7, after V lost 5 bases and J lost 5 bases. Germline CDR1 is SGHTA and CDR2 is FQGNSA. The CDR3 region is CASSAQGARNEQYF. CDR3 bases: TGTGCCAGCAGCGCACAGGGGGCGAGGAACGAGCAGTACTTC. The complete variable domain, with remaining parts taken from reference TRBV7-2 and TRBJ2-7, reads GAGVSQSPSNKVTEKGKDVELRCDPISGHTALYWYRQSLGQGLEFLIYFQGNSAPDKSGLPSDRFSAERTGGSVSTLTIQRTQQEDSAVYLCASSAQGARNEQYFGPGTRLTVT.

The chain employs TRBV15 and TRBJ1-5; D ambiguous. Trimming pared 5 bases from V and 0 bases from J, leaving 11 bases between. Germline V gene lookup returns CDR1 LNHNV and CDR2 YYDKDF (reference sequence). CDR3 length: 15 amino acids. CDR3 sequence reads: CATSPSAYSNQPQHF. CDR3 nucleotides: TGTGCCACCAGCCCTTCAGCTTATAGCAATCAGCCCCAGCATTTT.

The table lists this clonotype with many counts. The V gene is TRBV10-3, the J gene TRBJ2-1; 8 bases line up with TRBD2. The V and J ends lost 4 bases and 5 bases, in that order; junction bases with no gene match: 10. The CDR3 sequence is 16 residues long. Germline V CDR1 and CDR2: ENHRY, SYGVKD. The CDR3 loop is CAISGGKLAEHNEQFF. The CDR3, as DNA: TGTGCCATCAGTGGGGGCAAACTAGCGGAACACAATGAGCAGTTCTTC.

This clonotype turned up a few times. The chain has TRBV20-1 and TRBJ1-1; unclear D gene. Trimming stripped 0 bases from V and 1 base from J, with 6 bases between. CDR3 length equals 13 residues. Per germline, CDR1 DFQATT and CDR2 SNEGSKA (reference sequence). This chain's CDR3 is CSARDLGNTEAFF. CDR3 DNA: TGCAGTGCTAGAGATTTGGGGAACACTGAAGCTTTCTTT.

This rearrangement joins TRBV24-1 to TRBJ2-7; 7 nucleotides agree with TRBD1. This CDR3 comprises 16 residues. CDR1 and CDR2 (germline): KGHDR, SFDVKD. The J segment lost 3 bases and the V segment lost 5 bases, leaving 12 bases of the junction unmatched. The CDR3 coding sequence is TGTGCCACCAGTGGACAGGGAAACGCTCCCCTCTACGAGCAGTACTTC. Translation gives CATSGQGNAPLYEQYF.

A few counts support this clonotype. The chain recombines TRBV6-1 with TRBJ1-5; D unresolved. There are 13 residues in the CDR3. With 3 bases removed from V and 9 bases from J, the gap between germline ends came to 12 bases. Per the germline V gene, CDR1 is MNHNS and CDR2 is SASEGT. The CDR3 sequence: CASSDVPVGPQHF. The DNA of the CDR3 is TGTGCCAGCAGTGATGTCCCCGTAGGGCCCCAGCATTTT.

The chain combines TRBV6-5 with TRBJ2-3, with TRBD1 identical over 7 bases. The CDR3 has 14 residues. The germline gives CDR1 MNHEY, CDR2 SVGAGI. Trimming took 5 bases from V and 6 from J; bases not matched to a gene: 8. The CDR3 region is CASSTQGGWDTQYF. The CDR3 nucleotides are TGTGCCAGCAGTACTCAAGGGGGCTGGGATACGCAGTATTTT.

This clonotype was picked up a small number of times. V is TRBV9 and J is TRBJ2-1; 8 bases line up with TRBD2. Unmatched junction bases numbered 8, after V lost 3 bases and J lost 6 bases. The V gene's germline CDR1 is SGDLS and CDR2 YYNGEE. CDR3 size: 15 residues. CDR3 residues: CASSGIPGLVNEQFF. The CDR3 bases are TGTGCCAGCAGCGGAATTCCGGGACTAGTCAATGAGCAGTTCTTC.